Listed below are T cell receptor beta chains from one sample, sequenced in a study of cytomegalovirus exposure and HLA in healthy donors. Assay: immunoSEQ multiplex PCR; the TCRdb copy retains only in-frame clones and omits some. The sample includes about 120,000 clones, 65% to 80% of them seen just once. Sequenced material: PBMCs. The receptors derive from a man in his thirties or forties in good health and CMV-seropositive. Both conserved end residues are part of each CDR3. D genes are given only for firm matches. Not all rows give a size; the values are once, few, many and, for expanded clones, a class.

j_call clone_size d_call v_call cdr3_nt cdr3_aa
TRBJ2-4 few . TRBV18 TGTGCCAGCTCACCACAGGCAGGGGAAGACATTCAGTACTTC CASSPQAGEDIQYF
TRBJ2-7 . . TRBV7-7 TGTGCCAGCAGCCCCTACAGGGACGAGCAGTACTTC CASSPYRDEQYF
TRBJ2-1 . . TRBV18 TGTGCCAGCTCACCACGCCAGCCACAGATCCAAAGCTCCTACAATGAGCAGTTCTTC CASSPRQPQIQSSYNEQFF
TRBJ1-1 . . TRBV5-1 TGCGCCAGCAGCTTGGTGGGCAGCGGGAACACTGAAGCTTTCTTT CASSLVGSGNTEAFF
TRBJ2-1 . TRBD1 TRBV27 TGTGCCAGCAGTTTGGCAGGGGGCCCATACAATGAGCAGTTCTTC CASSLAGGPYNEQFF
TRBJ2-1 . TRBD2 TRBV23-1 TGCGCCAGCAGTCCGCCTAGCGGGGGGGCCGAAGGGTACGATGAGCAGTTCTTC CASSPPSGGAEGYDEQFF
TRBJ1-3 . . TRBV30 TGTGCCTGGAGTATGAGGAACACCATATATTTT CAWSMRNTIYF
TRBJ1-4 once TRBD1 TRBV7-2 TGTGCCAGCAGCTTATCAGGGGGCGGGAATGAAAAACTGTTTTTT CASSLSGGGNEKLFF
TRBJ1-2 . TRBD1 TRBV29-1 TGCAGCGTCACAGGGGACCTTGGCTACACCTTC CSVTGDLGYTF
TRBJ1-1 . . TRBV25-1 TGTGCCAGCAGTGCCGCAGGGTCTCGTGGGATGAACACTGAAGCTTTCTTT CASSAAGSRGMNTEAFF
TRBJ2-7 once . TRBV7-9 TGTTCCAGCAGCTTAGGGGGGGGCGAGCAGTACTTC CSSSLGGGEQYF
TRBJ2-2 . TRBD1 TRBV7-3 TGTGCCAGCAGCAGGACAGGGCGCACCGGGGAGCTGTTTTTT CASSRTGRTGELFF
TRBJ1-2 . . TRBV27 TGTGCCAGCAGTCCCGAGTTTCAGGACTATGGCTACACCTTC CASSPEFQDYGYTF
TRBJ1-4 . TRBD1 TRBV2 TGTGCCAGCAAAGGGACAGGGGGTGAAAAACTGTTTTTT CASKGTGGEKLFF
TRBJ2-1 . TRBD2 TRBV2 TGTGCCAGCAGCGCACTAGCGGGGCCTTACAATGAGCAGTTCTTC CASSALAGPYNEQFF
TRBJ1-5 . . TRBV9 TGTGCCAGCAGCGTAGGAGGGCTTAATCAGCCCCAGCATTTT CASSVGGLNQPQHF
TRBJ1-4 few . TRBV25-1 TGTGCCAGCAGTGAATCCCCTGTCTCTACAACTAATGAAAAACTGTTTTTT CASSESPVSTTNEKLFF
TRBJ2-2 . . TRBV4-1 TGCGCCAGCAGCCAGATGGGAGGACAAGTCTGGACCGGGGAGCTGTTTTTT CASSQMGGQVWTGELFF
TRBJ2-3 few TRBD2 TRBV7-9 TGTGCCAGCAGCCAGACTAGCGGGGACACAGATACGCAGTATTTT CASSQTSGDTDTQYF
TRBJ2-5 . . TRBV7-6 TGTGCCAGCAGCTTAGGTCACTCCCTGGAGACCCAGTACTTC CASSLGHSLETQYF
TRBJ2-3 . TRBD2 TRBV5-4 TGTGCCAGCAGCTTGGTAGCGGGGGGCCGGGATACGCAGTATTTT CASSLVAGGRDTQYF
TRBJ1-1 . . TRBV6-1 TGTGCCAGCAGTGACGGATCACAGGGATGGGGCACTGAAGCTTTCTTT CASSDGSQGWGTEAFF
TRBJ1-1 . TRBD1 TRBV5-5 TGTGCCAGCAGCGTCAGCTCAGGGGGGGCTTTCTTT CASSVSSGGAFF
TRBJ2-5 . . TRBV11-3 TGTGCCAGCAGCTTATTCGCAGGGGAGTTACAAGAGACCCAGTACTTC CASSLFAGELQETQYF
TRBJ2-3 . . TRBV25-1 TGTGCCAGCAGTGAATACCGACAAGCAGATACGCAGTATTTT CASSEYRQADTQYF
TRBJ1-2 few TRBD1 TRBV5-4 TGTGCCAGCAGGGGGACAGGGCGCACCTATGGCTACACCTTC CASRGTGRTYGYTF
TRBJ1-5 few TRBD1 TRBV4-1 TGCGCCAGCAGCCAAGTCGGGACAGGGGGCGCAAACCAGCCCCAGCATTTT CASSQVGTGGANQPQHF
TRBJ2-1 . . TRBV9 TGTGCCAGCAGCGTAACAGGGTACGAGCAGTTCTTC CASSVTGYEQFF
TRBJ2-1 . TRBD2 TRBV11-1 TGTGCCAGCAGCTTAGAGGCTAGCGGGGATAACAATGAGCAGTTCTTC CASSLEASGDNNEQFF
TRBJ1-3 . . TRBV5-1 TGCGCCAGCAGCTTTTTAGGGGACATAGGAAACACCATATATTTT CASSFLGDIGNTIYF
TRBJ1-1 . TRBD1 TRBV7-9 TGTGCCAGCAGTAGGACCCTACAGGGGCAAGAAGCTTTCTTT CASSRTLQGQEAFF
TRBJ2-2 . . TRBV29-1 TGCAGCGTTGGATCCAGGGCTAACACCGGGGAGCTGTTTTTT CSVGSRANTGELFF
TRBJ1-4 . TRBD1 TRBV5-1 TGCGCCAGCAGCGGGGACAGGGGGCGCGAACTGTTTTTT CASSGDRGRELFF
TRBJ2-7 . TRBD2 TRBV7-9 TGTGCCAGCAGCTTAGCGCGGGGGGACTCCTACGAGCAGTACTTC CASSLARGDSYEQYF
TRBJ2-7 . TRBD2 TRBV11-2 TGTGCCAGCAGCCTTAAAACACCTGGACTAGCGGGGGTTTACGAGCAGTACTTC CASSLKTPGLAGVYEQYF
TRBJ2-7 . . TRBV7-9 TGTGCCAGCAGCTTAGTCGGAGCCTACGAGCAGTACTTC CASSLVGAYEQYF